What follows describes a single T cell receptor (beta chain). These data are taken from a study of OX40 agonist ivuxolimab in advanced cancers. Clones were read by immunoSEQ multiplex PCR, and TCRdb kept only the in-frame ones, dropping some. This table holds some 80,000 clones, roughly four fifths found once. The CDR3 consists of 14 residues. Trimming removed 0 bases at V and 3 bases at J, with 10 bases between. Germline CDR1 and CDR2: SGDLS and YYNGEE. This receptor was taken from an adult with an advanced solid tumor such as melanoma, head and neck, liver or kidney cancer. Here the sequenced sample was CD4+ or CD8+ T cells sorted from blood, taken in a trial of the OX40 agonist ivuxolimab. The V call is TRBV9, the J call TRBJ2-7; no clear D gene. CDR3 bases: TGTGCCAGCAGCGTAGGGCAGAACAACTACGAGCAGTACTTC. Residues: CASSVGQNNYEQYF. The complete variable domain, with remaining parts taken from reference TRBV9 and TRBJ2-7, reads DSGVTQTPKHLITATGQRVTLRCSPRSGDLSVYWYQQSLDQGLQFLIQYYNGEERAKGNILERFSAQQFPDLHSELNLSSLELGDSALYFCASSVGQNNYEQYFGPGTRLTVT.